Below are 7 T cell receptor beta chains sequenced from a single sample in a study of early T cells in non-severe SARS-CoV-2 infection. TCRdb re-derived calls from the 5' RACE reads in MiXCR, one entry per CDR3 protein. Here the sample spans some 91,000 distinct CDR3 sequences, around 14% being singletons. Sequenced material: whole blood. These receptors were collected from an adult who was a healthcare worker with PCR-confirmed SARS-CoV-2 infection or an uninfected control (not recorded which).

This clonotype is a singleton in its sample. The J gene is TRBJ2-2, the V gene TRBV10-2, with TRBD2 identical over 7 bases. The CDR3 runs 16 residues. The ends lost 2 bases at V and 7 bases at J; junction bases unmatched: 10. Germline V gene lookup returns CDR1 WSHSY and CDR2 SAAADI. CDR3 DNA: TGCGCCAGCAGTGAGCCTTCCCGGGACTACCTCGGGGAGCTGTTTTTT. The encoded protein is CASSEPSRDYLGELFF.

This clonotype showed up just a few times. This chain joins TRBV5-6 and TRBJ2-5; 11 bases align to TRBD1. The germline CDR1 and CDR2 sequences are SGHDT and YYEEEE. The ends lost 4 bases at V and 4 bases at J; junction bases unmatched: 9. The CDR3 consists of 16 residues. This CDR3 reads CASSPGDRGSGETQYF. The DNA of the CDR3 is TGTGCCAGCAGCCCGGGGGACAGGGGGTCAGGAGAGACCCAGTACTTC.

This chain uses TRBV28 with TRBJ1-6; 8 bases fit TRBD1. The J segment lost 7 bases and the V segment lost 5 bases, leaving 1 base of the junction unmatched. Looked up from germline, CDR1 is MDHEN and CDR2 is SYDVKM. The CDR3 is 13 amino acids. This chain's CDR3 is CASSDRGNSPLHF. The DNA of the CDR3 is TGTGCCAGCAGTGACAGGGGAAATTCACCCCTCCACTTT.

As DNA, the CDR3 is TGTGCCAGCAGCTTGGCAGTTGCCTACGAGCAGTACTTC. Its protein is CASSLAVAYEQYF. This chain connects TRBV5-5 to TRBJ2-7; D is uncertain. The V and J ends lost 0 bases and 2 bases respectively, with 6 bases between them. The CDR3 is 13 residues long. Germline CDR1 reads SGHKS; CDR2 reads YYEKEE (reference sequence).

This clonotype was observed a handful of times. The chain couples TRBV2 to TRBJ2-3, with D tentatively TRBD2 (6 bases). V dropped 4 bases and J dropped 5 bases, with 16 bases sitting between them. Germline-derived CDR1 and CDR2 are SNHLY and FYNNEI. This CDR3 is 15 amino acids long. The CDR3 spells CASSGLVGAGDTQYF. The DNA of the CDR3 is TGTGCCAGCAGTGGACTAGTAGGGGCGGGAGATACGCAGTATTTT.

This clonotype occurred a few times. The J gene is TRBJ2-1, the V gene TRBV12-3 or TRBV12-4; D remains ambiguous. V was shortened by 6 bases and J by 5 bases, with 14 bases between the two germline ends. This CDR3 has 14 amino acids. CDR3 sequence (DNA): TGTGCCAGCAGCTTAATAGAGTACGACAATGAGCAGTTCTTC. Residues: CASSLIEYDNEQFF.

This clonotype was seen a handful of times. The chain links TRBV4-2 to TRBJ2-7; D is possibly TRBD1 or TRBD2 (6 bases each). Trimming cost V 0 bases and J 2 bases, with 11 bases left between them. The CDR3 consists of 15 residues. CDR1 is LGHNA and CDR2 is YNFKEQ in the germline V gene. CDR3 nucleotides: TGTGCCAGCAGCCAAGATAGCGGACAGCCCTACGAGCAGTACTTC. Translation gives CASSQDSGQPYEQYF.